The entry below describes one T cell receptor beta chain. Its antigen is still unknown. One base away there is no much larger clone; base qualities are not given. The cohort comprised 666 healthy bone marrow donors. At the time of sampling, all cohort members were nominally healthy, though unrecorded immune exposures were likely present. The donor tested CMV seropositive and was one of the 289 seropositive cohort members. Each donor provided a peripheral blood sample, and peripheral blood mononuclear cells were used for TCR beta sequencing. The Qiagen DNeasy Blood Extraction Kit was used to extract genomic DNA from the blood cell samples. Library method: the immunoSEQ multiplex PCR assay. The multiplex PCR relied on a mix of 60 forward primers for TCR Vbeta segments and 13 reverse primers for TCR Jbeta segments. Amplification of the CDR3 region of rearranged TCR beta genes was performed with a multiplex PCR assay on genomic DNA. The Illumina HiSeq System was used to sequence the amplified TCR beta libraries as 87-base-pair reads. Processing in the source paper ran as follows. In a later analysis, around 80 million unique TCR beta chains were counted across the 690 or so repertoires, and some 10 million of these chains were shared by at least two donors. A nearest-neighbor algorithm error-corrected the raw reads and collapsed the reads into unique sequences, merging closely related sequences to remove PCR and sequencing errors. CDR3 sequences were aligned to IMGT reference sequences to assign V, D and J gene segments. Each retained sequence needed at least a six-nucleotide match to both a V gene segment and a J gene segment. Rearrangements were classified as productive when the CDR3 lacked stop codons and remained in frame with V and J, and all other rearrangements were classified as non-productive. Following IMGT convention, CDR3 was defined as the stretch from the second conserved V-encoded cysteine to the conserved J-encoded phenylalanine. Sequences without an unambiguous match to a single V gene segment were excluded from the earlier analysis of about 630 of the donors. An earlier analysis of several hundred of the donors called V segments functional above 56.7% productive rearrangements and segregating when the between-donor standard deviation exceeded 5%. A statistical classification framework was developed to diagnose cytomegalovirus status using the catalog of TCR beta chain sequences. In a later analysis, TCR nucleotide sequences were compared against IMGT/GENE-DB human TR gene sequences so that V and J genes could be assigned. In a later analysis, CDR3 sequences and most-parsimonious VDJ recombination scenarios were assigned using the TCRdist pipeline. In a later analysis, each TCR beta chain was defined by its CDR3 amino acid sequence together with its V-gene family, and reads without a unique V-gene family were excluded. To address suspected cross-contamination and a sequencing artifact, a later analysis removed under 600 highly shared, low-generation-probability nucleotide sequences. For each public chain, a later analysis derived a clonal expansion index from normalized ranks of inferred template counts within each repertoire. Generation probabilities in a later analysis came from a VDJ recombination model fitted to out-of-frame rearrangements, and those results were checked against IGoR. Hypergeometric tests were used in a later analysis to score TCR-TCR, TCR-HLA and TCR-CMV co-occurrence, with a repertoire-size bias correction applied to the TCR pairs. To estimate false discovery rates, a later analysis permuted the HLA or CMV assignments 20 times. A later analysis grouped co-occurring TCRs with DBSCAN, adding TCRdist sequence similarity when clustering within HLA-allele-positive subsets. Repertoires with fewer than 30,000 or more than 120,000 public chains, plus five repertoires with anomalous nucleotide sharing, were excluded from co-occurrence clustering. The immuneACCESS repertoire file appears here via TCRdb, limited to in-frame rearrangements. These files lack a portion of the clones; in checked studies, under half of the deficit traces to unresolved V genes, and the cause of the others is not known. V, J and clone size reflect that table, while D and trimming were determined from the DNA. The sample table shows under 150,000 clones, and around three quarters are seen once. The ten biggest clones cover around 7% of the sample.

These data are taken from a study of cytomegalovirus exposure and HLA in healthy donors (dated by TCRdb to about 2017). Describing the broader study: According to an earlier analysis of 587 of the donors, some 170 million T cells yielded some 110 million unique TCR beta sequences and about 300 Gb of sequence data. An early release that covered around 590 HLA-typed donors contained approximately 320 gigabases of sequencing data and tens of millions of unique TCR sequences. Of the roughly 410 genotyped donors, 65% to 90% were placed in the genetic ancestry cluster associated with self-reported Caucasian donors. The study aimed to test whether cataloging public T cell receptors could reveal signatures of past pathogen exposure. The study used immunosequencing to profile the T cell repertoires of approximately 690 subjects and linked those repertoires to cytomegalovirus serostatus. In addition to the first cohort of hundreds of subjects, a separate validation cohort of 120 different subjects was used. The study combined high-throughput TCR immunosequencing, statistical association of individual TCRs with disease status, and machine learning to predict cytomegalovirus infection status. To study patterns of TCR occurrence, a later analysis re-analyzed previously published TCR beta repertoires from around 700 donors and added high-resolution HLA genotyping. In the later analysis, no new phenotypic data were used to find candidate immune exposures; instead, reliance was placed on TCR beta sequences and their occurrence across donors. An earlier analysis of 500 to 650 of the donors applied high-throughput TCR beta sequencing to assess whether each TCR beta V gene segment acted as functional or pseudogenic. Donor age, sex, ethnicity and CMV serostatus were collected together with the repertoire data. Genome-wide SNP genotypes for about 55% of the 666 donors were used in a later genetic analysis, which treated that subset as a discovery cohort. Every repertoire in the discovery cohort had been generated on one and the same sequencing platform. Class I and class II HLA loci were covered by the typing at four-digit resolution. The number of typed donors differed by locus: 629-630 for A, B, C, DRB1 and DQB1; 500 to 550 for DQA1; around 610 for DPA1; and about 470 for DPB1. Four to six DR-DQ haplotypes were handled as single units for association and clustering because linkage in the cohort was strong. On average, 235,054 unique TCR beta nucleotide sequences were sequenced per donor among a few hundred genotyped donors of the cohort, with 15% to 20% of those sequences being non-productive.

General findings and caveats noted by the study authors: Because counts were too low, approximately 18 rarely observed V segments, including chromosome 9 orphons, were excluded from the earlier analysis of around 640 of the donors. A later analysis found that HLA-associated TCR beta chains were more clonally expanded and had lower generation probabilities than equally common non-associated chains. Roughly uniform sequencing depth across donors was assumed in presence/absence analyses, although this assumption may not hold. CMV serostatus was the only immune exposure information available for the cohort. Most TCR sequences were observed very rarely across donors, whereas some public TCRs were present in many individuals. In a later analysis, several top co-occurrence clusters were reported to appear linked to parvovirus B19, influenza, CMV and Epstein-Barr virus. Correlated functional status among segregating V segments might reflect linkage disequilibrium, but an unknown experimental factor could not be ruled out. A further reported finding was that TCR beta sequences accurately predicted the HLA-A and HLA-B alleles for most subjects in the first cohort. Cytomegalovirus status was reported to be diagnosed by the classifier with high specificity and sensitivity in both the original and validation cohorts. According to a later analysis, most CMV-associated TCR beta chains appeared to be HLA-restricted, and the HLA associations seemed to be driven largely by CMV exposure. At a false discovery rate of 0.05, a later analysis linked around 15,000 TCR beta sequences to specific HLA alleles. The authors suggested that the approach could potentially be generalized to other disease states and immunological phenotypes. A total of roughly 160 TCR beta chains were listed by the study as associated with cytomegalovirus. In a later analysis, the rate of TCR association differed among HLA loci, with DRB1 alleles having the most associated TCRs and HLA-C alleles having the fewest. Because some donors lacked HLA typing at each locus, the association tests relied only on the typed subset. When HLA alleles, especially DR and DQ, strongly co-occurred, TCR associations were difficult to assign to individual alleles. This cohort had only TCR beta chains sequenced, and the lack of alpha or paired-chain data limited which features could be detected. The sequencing pipeline was judged likely to have produced a cluster of highly shared sequence variants as a technical artifact. Three of the identified cytomegalovirus-associated TCR beta chains were confirmed in vitro to be specific for cytomegalovirus antigens. The 87-base-pair reads could not distinguish some IMGT-functional V segments, including TRBV6-2 and TRBV6-3, so those segments were excluded. A later genetic analysis reported fewer N-insertions in productive TCRs among donors in an Asian-associated ancestry cluster than the approximately 700-donor mean. V-gene and J-gene trimming of TCR beta chains was associated with a missense DCLRE1C variant in a later genetic analysis, and the association was replicated in an independent cohort. Broadly in line with IMGT annotations, most TCR beta V segments showed up in productive rearrangements about 87% or about 30% of the time in an earlier analysis of around 550 of the donors.

Reading from cysteine to phenylalanine, the CDR3 counts 16 amino acids. Only the CDR3 DNA stays, 48 bases, in frame from base 1. The germline V gene (reference sequence) sets CDR1 to LNHDA and CDR2 to SQIVND. V lost 3 bases and J lost 5 bases; the stretch between them is 16 bases long. Input material: PBMCs. The TCR was taken from a man aged 35 to 55 in good health and CMV-seropositive. Here the chain combines TRBV19 and TRBJ2-2, and the D gene may be TRBD2, 5 bases matching. Here the CDR3 is given as CASSILRVAGTGELFF. The nucleotide sequence is TGTGCCAGTAGTATTCTGAGGGTAGCTGGGACCGGGGAGCTGTTTTTT.